These 9 T cell receptor beta chains were sequenced from one sample in a study of blood T cell repertoires in COVID-19. TCRdb's table, derived via immunoSEQ multiplex PCR, lists solely in-frame clones and lacks some. The sample has a few hundred thousand clones, roughly 84% seen once. Sequencing was done on a sample of PBMCs or T cells enriched from blood (not recorded which). Receptors originate from a man between 45 and 60 years old who had recovered from COVID-19.

The CDR3 loop is CASSAQGVSYEQYF. The DNA of the CDR3 is TGTGCCAGTAGTGCCCAGGGGGTTTCCTACGAGCAGTACTTC. The rearrangement links TRBV19 to TRBJ2-7, with 7 bases lining up with TRBD1. There are 14 residues in the CDR3. Germline V gene lookup returns CDR1 LNHDA and CDR2 SQIVND (reference sequence). Losses at the gene ends were 5 bases for V and 1 base for J; bases not matched to a gene: 5. The complete variable domain, with remaining parts taken from reference TRBV19 and TRBJ2-7, reads DGGITQSPKYLFRKEGQNVTLSCEQNLNHDAMYWYRQDPGQGLRLIYYSQIVNDFQKGDIAEGYSVSREKKESFPLTVTSAQKNPTAFYLCASSAQGVSYEQYFGPGTRLTVT.

As to this clone: The same CDR3 also results from other DNA sequences found in this sample. The chain carries TRBV5-1 and TRBJ2-3; 7 nucleotides match TRBD2. Trimming at V came to 0 bases and at J to 4 bases, leaving 2 bases not matched to a gene. In germline, CDR1 is SGHRS, CDR2 YFSETQ. There are 14 residues in the CDR3. The CDR3 here is CASSLGLASDTQYF. CDR3 in DNA: TGCGCCAGCAGCTTGGGACTAGCTTCAGATACGCAGTATTTT.

Written as DNA, the CDR3 is TGTGCCAGCGGGGAGCAGAGGGAAAAACTGTTTTTT. It encodes CASGEQREKLFF. The rearrangement uses TRBV28 and TRBJ1-4; D is uncertain. CDR1 and CDR2 (germline): MDHEN, SYDVKM. Trimming cost V 8 bases and J 8 bases, with 12 bases left between them. The CDR3 consists of 12 residues.

This clone has just a few counts. The chain recombines TRBV7-2 with TRBJ2-1; the match to TRBD2 covers 9 bases. Germline CDR1 and CDR2: SGHTA and FQGNSA. The CDR3 consists of 15 residues. The ends lost 5 bases at V and 7 bases at J; junction bases unmatched: 9. The chain's CDR3 is CASSGRGLANNEQFF. The CDR3 nucleotides are TGTGCCAGCAGCGGGAGGGGACTAGCCAATAATGAGCAGTTCTTC.

The V call is TRBV4-1, the J call TRBJ2-5; 10 nucleotides agree with TRBD1. After removal of 5 bases from V and 5 bases from J, the junction contained 5 bases not matched to a gene. Germline CDR1 and CDR2: MGHRA and YSYEKL. The CDR3 loop spans 14 amino acids. CDR3 in amino acids: CASSGQGGLETQYF. The CDR3 DNA sequence: TGCGCCAGCAGCGGACAGGGGGGCCTTGAGACCCAGTACTTC.

This chain joins TRBV6-5 and TRBJ2-7; TRBD1 agrees at 10 bases. Per germline, CDR1 MNHEY and CDR2 SVGAGI. The CDR3 runs 16 residues. Unmatched junction bases numbered 8, after V lost 4 bases and J lost 2 bases. The CDR3 protein is CASSSTGTGATYEQYF. The CDR3 DNA sequence: TGTGCCAGCAGTTCCACAGGGACAGGGGCTACCTACGAGCAGTACTTC.

The gene calls are TRBV5-6 and TRBJ1-6, with 7 bases identical to TRBD1. The CDR3 consists of 16 residues. The germline V gene encodes CDR1 SGHDT and CDR2 YYEEEE. After removal of 0 bases from V and 3 bases from J, the junction contained 3 bases not matched to a gene. The CDR3 sequence: CASSLVDRNYNSPLHF. The CDR3, as DNA: TGTGCCAGCAGCTTGGTGGACAGGAACTATAATTCACCCCTCCACTTT. Combining the CDR3 with reference TRBV5-6 and TRBJ1-6 gives the whole variable domain DAGVTQSPTHLIKTRGQQVTLRCSPKSGHDTVSWYQQALGQGPQFIFQYYEEEERQRGNFPDRFSGHQFPNYSSELNVNALLLGDSALYLCASSLVDRNYNSPLHFGNGTRLTVT.

This clone was observed a handful of times. J is TRBJ2-2 and V is TRBV4-1; tentative D call: TRBD1 (5 bases). CDR1 and CDR2 from the germline V gene are MGHRA and YSYEKL. V was shortened by 4 bases and J by 5 bases, with 8 bases between the two germline ends. CDR3 length: 13 amino acids. The CDR3 protein is CASSLQETGELFF. CDR3 nucleotide sequence: TGCGCCAGCAGCCTACAGGAAACCGGGGAGCTGTTTTTT.

V and J are TRBV4-1 and TRBJ2-7, with TRBD2 identical over 9 bases. CDR3 length: 11 amino acids. Germline CDR1 is MGHRA and CDR2 is YSYEKL. The CDR3 loop reads CASSHPGLAVV. Here the CDR3 DNA reads TGCGCCAGCAGCCATCCGGGACTAGCAGTAGTC.